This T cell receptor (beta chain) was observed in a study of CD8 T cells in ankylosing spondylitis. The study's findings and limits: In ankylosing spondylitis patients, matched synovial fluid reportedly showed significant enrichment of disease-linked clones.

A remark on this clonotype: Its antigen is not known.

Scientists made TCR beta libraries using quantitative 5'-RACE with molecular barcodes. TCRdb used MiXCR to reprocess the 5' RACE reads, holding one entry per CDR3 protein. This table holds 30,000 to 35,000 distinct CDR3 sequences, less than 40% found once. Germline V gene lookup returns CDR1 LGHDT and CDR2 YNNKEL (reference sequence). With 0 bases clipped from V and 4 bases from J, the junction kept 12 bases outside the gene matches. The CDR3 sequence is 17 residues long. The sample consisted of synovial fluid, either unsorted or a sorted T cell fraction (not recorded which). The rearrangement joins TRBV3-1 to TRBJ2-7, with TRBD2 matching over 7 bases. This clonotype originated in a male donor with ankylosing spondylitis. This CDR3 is CASSQDLVELADYEQYF. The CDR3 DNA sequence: TGTGCCAGCAGCCAAGATTTAGTAGAGCTAGCGGATTACGAGCAGTACTTC.